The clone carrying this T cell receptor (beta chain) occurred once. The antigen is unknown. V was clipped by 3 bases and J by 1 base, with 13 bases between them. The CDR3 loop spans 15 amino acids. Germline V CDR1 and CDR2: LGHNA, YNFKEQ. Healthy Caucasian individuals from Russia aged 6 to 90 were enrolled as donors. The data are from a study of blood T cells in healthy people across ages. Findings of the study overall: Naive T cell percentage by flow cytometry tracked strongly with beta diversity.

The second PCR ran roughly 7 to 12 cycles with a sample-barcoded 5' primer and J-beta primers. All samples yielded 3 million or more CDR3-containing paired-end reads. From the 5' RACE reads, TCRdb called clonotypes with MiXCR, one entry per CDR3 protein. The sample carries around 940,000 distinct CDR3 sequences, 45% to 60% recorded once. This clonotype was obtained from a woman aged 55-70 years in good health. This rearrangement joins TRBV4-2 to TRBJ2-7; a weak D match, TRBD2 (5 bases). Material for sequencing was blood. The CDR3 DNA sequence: TGTGCCAGCAGCCACCGCCATGGACTTTCCTACGAGCAGTACTTC. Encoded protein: CASSHRHGLSYEQYF.